This T cell receptor (beta chain) was found in a study of Graves' ophthalmopathy and Graves' hyperthyroidism. In germline, CDR1 is LNHNV, CDR2 YYDKDF (reference sequence). The CDR3 spans 12 residues, counting both ends. Whole-study findings and limits: Clonotypes were expanded in thyroid at above 0.001 frequency, and most also appeared in blood.

Details on this clonotype: Its antigen is as yet unknown. The missing conserved phenylalanine or tryptophan at the end of this CDR3 makes a read error likely. It is unclear where the CDR3 begins or ends on the DNA, so no DNA is shown, and the CDR3 is as TCRdb lists it.

Amplification of TCR beta CDR3 regions used RNA transcripts. First-round RT-PCR relied on HTBI primers, and a second-round multiplex PCR came next. TCRdb re-analysed the multiplex PCR reads in MiXCR, keeping a single row per CDR3 protein. The table includes around 1,000,000 distinct CDR3 sequences, 36% detected once. This TCR was sampled from an adult man with Graves' hyperthyroidism. The chain couples TRBV15 to TRBJ2-6; the table's TRBD1 call for D was not verified on the DNA. The sample was peripheral blood or thyroid tissue (not recorded which). The CDR3 here is CATSRATGTPNT.